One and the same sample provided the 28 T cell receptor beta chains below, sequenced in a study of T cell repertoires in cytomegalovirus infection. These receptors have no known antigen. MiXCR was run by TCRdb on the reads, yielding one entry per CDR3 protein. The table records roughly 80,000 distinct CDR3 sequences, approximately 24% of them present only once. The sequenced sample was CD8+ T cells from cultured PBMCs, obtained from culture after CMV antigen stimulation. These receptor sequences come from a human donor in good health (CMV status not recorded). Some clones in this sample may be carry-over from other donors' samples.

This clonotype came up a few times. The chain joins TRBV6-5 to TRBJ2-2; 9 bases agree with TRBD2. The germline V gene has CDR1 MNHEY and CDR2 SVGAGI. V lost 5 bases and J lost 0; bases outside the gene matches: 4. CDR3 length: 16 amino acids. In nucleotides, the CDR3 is TGTGCCAGCAGTCGAGCGGGGGGCGCGAACACCGGGGAGCTGTTTTTT. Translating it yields CASSRAGGANTGELFF.

Here the CDR3 reads CASSLDHRQAWNRTEAFF. CDR3 DNA sequence: TGTGCCAGCAGCTTAGACCATAGACAGGCTTGGAATAGGACTGAAGCTTTCTTT. This rearrangement joins TRBV11-2 to TRBJ1-1, with D possibly TRBD1 on 6 matching bases. The V gene's germline CDR1 is SGHAT and CDR2 FQNNGV. The CDR3 totals 18 residues. Trimming took off 0 bases at V and 5 bases at J, with 22 bases between the two ends.

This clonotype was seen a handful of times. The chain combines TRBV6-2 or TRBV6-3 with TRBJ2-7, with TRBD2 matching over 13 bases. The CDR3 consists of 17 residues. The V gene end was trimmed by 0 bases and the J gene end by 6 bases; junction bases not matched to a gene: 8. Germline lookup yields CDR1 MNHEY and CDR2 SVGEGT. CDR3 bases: TGTGCCAGCAGTTACTCCGGGGGGACTAGCGGGACCTCCGAGCAGTACTTC. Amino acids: CASSYSGGTSGTSEQYF.

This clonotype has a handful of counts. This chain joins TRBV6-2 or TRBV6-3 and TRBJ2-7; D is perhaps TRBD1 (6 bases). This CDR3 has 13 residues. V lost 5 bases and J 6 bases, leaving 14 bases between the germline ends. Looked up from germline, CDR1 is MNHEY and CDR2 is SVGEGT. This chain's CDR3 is CASSRYNRVEQYF. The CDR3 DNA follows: TGTGCCAGCAGTCGATACAACAGGGTCGAGCAGTACTTC.

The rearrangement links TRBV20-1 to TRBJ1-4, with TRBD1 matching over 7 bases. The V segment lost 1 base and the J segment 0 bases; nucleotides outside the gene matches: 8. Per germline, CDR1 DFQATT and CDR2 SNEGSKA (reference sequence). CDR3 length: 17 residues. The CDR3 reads CSARVFRGEATNEKLFF. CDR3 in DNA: TGCAGTGCTAGAGTCTTCAGGGGGGAGGCAACTAATGAAAAACTGTTTTTT.

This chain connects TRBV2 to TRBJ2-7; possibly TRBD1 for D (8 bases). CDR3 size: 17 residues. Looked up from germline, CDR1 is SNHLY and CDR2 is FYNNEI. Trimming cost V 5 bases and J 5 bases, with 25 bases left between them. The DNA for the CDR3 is TGTGCCAGCAGTCGAGGACAGGGAGGGGCTCCAGTGGACGAGCAGTACTTC. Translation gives CASSRGQGGAPVDEQYF.

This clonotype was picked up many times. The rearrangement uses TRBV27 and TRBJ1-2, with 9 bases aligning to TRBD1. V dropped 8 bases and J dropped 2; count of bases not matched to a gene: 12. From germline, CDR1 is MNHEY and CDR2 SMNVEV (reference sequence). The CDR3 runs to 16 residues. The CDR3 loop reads CASRPGTGISNYGYTF. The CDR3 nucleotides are TGTGCCAGCCGTCCCGGGACAGGGATTTCCAACTATGGCTACACCTTC.

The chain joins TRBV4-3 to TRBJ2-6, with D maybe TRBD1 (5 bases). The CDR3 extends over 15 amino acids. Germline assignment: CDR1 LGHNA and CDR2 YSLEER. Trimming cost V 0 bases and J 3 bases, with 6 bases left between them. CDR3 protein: CASSQDRGGANVLTF. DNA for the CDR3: TGCGCCAGCAGCCAAGATAGGGGTGGGGCCAACGTCCTGACTTTC.

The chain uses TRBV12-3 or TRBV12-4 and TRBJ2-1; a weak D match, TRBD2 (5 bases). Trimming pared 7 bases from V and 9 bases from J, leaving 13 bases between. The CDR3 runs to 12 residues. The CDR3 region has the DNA TGTGCCAGCATAGGGTTGGCGGGTGAGCAGTTCTTC. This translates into CASIGLAGEQFF.

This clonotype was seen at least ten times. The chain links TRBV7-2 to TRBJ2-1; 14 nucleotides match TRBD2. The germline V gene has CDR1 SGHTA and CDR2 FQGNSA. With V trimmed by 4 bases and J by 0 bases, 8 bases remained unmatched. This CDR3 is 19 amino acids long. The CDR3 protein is CASSSKGGTSGSSYNEQFF. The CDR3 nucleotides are TGTGCCAGCAGCTCCAAAGGGGGGACTAGCGGGAGCTCCTACAATGAGCAGTTCTTC.

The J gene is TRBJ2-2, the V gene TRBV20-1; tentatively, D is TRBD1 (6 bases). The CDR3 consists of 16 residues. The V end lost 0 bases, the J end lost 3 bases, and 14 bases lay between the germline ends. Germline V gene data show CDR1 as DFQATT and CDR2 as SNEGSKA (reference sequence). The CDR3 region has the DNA TGCAGTGCTAGAGATGGGGGCAGGGTCTACACCGGGGAGCTGTTTTTT. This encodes CSARDGGRVYTGELFF.

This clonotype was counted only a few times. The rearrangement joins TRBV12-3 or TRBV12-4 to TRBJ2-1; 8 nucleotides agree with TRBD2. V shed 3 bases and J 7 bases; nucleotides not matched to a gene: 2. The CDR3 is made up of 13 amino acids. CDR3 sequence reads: CASSFGTSNEQFF. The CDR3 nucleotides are TGTGCCAGCAGTTTTGGGACTAGTAATGAGCAGTTCTTC.

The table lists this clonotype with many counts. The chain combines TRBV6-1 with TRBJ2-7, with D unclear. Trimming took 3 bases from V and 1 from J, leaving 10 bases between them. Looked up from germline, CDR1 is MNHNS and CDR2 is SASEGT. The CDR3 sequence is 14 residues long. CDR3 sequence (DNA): TGTGCCAGCAGTGATGCGGTCCTGTCCTACGAGCAGTACTTC. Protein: CASSDAVLSYEQYF.

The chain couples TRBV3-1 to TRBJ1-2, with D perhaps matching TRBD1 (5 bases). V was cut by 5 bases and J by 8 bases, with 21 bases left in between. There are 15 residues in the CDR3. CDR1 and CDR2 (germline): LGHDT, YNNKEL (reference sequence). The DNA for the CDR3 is TGTGCCAGCAGCACCCACCGGGACTCGGTTACGGGCTACACCTTC. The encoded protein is CASSTHRDSVTGYTF.

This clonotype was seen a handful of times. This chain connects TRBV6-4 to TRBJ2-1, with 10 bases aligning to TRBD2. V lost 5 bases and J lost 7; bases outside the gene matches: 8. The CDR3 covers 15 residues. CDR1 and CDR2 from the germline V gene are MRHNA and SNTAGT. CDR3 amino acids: CASSLGGLAINEQFF. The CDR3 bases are TGTGCCAGCAGTCTAGGGGGACTAGCGATTAATGAGCAGTTCTTC.

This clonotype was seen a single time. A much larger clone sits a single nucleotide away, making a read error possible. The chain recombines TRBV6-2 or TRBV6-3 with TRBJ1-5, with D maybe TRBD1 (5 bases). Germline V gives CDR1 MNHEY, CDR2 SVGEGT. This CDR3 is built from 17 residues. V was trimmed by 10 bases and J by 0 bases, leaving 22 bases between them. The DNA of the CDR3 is TGTGCCAACAGCCGAAGGGAAGGGGAGGCTAGCAATCAGCCCCAGCATTTT. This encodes CANSRREGEASNQPQHF.

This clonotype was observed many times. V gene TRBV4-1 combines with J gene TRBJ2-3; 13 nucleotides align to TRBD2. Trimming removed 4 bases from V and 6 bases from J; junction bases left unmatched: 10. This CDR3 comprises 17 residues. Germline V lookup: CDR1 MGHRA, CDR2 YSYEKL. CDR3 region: CASSPAVTSGGLDTQYF. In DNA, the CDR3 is TGCGCCAGCAGCCCCGCGGTGACTAGCGGGGGGTTGGATACGCAGTATTTT.

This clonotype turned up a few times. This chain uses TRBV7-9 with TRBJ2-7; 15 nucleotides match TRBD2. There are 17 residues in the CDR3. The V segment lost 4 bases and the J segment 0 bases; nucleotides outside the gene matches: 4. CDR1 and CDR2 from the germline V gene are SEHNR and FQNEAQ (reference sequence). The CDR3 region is CASSSGLAGGFSYEQYF. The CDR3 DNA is TGTGCCAGCAGCTCGGGACTAGCGGGGGGTTTCTCCTACGAGCAGTACTTC. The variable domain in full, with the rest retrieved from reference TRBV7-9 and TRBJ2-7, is DTGVSQNPRHKITKRGQNVTFRCDPISEHNRLYWYRQTLGQGPEFLTYFQNEAQLEKSRLLSDRFSAERPKGSFSTLEIQRTEQGDSAMYLCASSSGLAGGFSYEQYFGPGTRLTVT.

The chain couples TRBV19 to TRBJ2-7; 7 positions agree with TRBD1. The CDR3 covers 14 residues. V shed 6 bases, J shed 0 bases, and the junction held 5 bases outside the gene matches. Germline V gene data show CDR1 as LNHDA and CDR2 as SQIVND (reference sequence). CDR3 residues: CASSPGQISYEQYF. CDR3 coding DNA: TGTGCCAGTAGCCCGGGACAGATCTCCTACGAGCAGTACTTC.

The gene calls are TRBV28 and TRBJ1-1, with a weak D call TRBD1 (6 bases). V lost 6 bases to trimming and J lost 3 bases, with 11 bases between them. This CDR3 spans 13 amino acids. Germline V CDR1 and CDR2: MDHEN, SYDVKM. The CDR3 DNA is TGTGCCAGCAGACCTCACAGGGACACTGAAGCTTTCTTT. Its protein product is CASRPHRDTEAFF.

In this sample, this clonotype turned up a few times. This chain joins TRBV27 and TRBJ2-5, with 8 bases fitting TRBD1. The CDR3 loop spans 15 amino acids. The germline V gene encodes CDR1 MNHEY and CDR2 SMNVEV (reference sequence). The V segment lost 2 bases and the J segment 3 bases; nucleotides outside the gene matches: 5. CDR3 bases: TGTGCCAGCAGTTTACCTAGGACAGGGAAAGAGACCCAGTACTTC. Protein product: CASSLPRTGKETQYF.

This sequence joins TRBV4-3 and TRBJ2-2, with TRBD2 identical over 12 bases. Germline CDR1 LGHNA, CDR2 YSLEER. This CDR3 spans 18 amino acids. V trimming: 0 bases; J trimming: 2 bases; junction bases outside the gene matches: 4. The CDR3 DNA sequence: TGCGCCAGCAGCCAAGATAGGGGACTAGCGGGTAACACCGGGGAGCTGTTTTTT. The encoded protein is CASSQDRGLAGNTGELFF.

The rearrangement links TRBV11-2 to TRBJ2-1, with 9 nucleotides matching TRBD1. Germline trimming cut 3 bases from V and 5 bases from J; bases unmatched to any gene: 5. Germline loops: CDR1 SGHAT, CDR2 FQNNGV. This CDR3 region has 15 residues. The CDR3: CASSFWTGVDNEQFF. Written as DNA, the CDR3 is TGTGCCAGCAGCTTTTGGACAGGGGTGGACAATGAGCAGTTCTTC. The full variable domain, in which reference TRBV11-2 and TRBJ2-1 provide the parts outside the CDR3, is EAGVAQSPRYKIIEKRQSVAFWCNPISGHATLYWYQQILGQGPKLLIQFQNNGVVDDSQLPKDRFSAERLKGVDSTLKIQPAKLEDSAVYLCASSFWTGVDNEQFFGPGTRLTVL.

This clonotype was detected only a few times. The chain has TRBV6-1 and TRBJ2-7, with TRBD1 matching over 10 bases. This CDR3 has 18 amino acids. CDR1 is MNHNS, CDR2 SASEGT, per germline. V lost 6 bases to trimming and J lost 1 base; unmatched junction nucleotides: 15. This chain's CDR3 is CASSLDVSGTGASYEQYF. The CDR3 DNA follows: TGTGCCAGCAGCCTTGACGTATCCGGGACAGGGGCTTCCTACGAGCAGTACTTC.

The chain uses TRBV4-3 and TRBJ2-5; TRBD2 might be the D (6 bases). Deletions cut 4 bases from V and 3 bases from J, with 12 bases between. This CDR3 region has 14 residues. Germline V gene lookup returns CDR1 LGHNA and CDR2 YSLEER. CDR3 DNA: TGCGCCAGCAGCCCTCTAGGCGGGGAAGAGACCCAGTACTTC. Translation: CASSPLGGEETQYF.

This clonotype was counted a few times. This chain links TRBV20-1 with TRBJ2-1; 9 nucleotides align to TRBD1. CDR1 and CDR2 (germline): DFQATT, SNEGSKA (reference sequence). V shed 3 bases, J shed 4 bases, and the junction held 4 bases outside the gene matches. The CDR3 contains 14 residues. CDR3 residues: CSARGQGEYNEQFF. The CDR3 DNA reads TGCAGTGCTAGGGGACAGGGAGAATACAATGAGCAGTTCTTC.

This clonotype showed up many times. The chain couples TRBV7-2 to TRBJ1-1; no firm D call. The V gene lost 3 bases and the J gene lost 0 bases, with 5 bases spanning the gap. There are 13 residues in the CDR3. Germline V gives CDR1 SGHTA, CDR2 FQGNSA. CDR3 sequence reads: CASSFPVNTEAFF. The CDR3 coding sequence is TGTGCCAGCAGCTTTCCAGTGAACACTGAAGCTTTCTTT.

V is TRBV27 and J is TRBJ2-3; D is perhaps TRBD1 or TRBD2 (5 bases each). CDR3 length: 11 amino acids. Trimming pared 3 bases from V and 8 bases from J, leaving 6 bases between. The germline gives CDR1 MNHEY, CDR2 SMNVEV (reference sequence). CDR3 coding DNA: TGTGCCAGCAGTTTGGGGACTACGCAGTATTTT. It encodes CASSLGTTQYF.